This T cell receptor (beta chain) was sequenced for a study of blood T cells in healthy people across ages. Across the study: Researchers report that template switching captured about one barcoded beta molecule per two T cells. General observations from the study: Aged donors had fewer naive CD4+ cells and lower diversity than long-lived donors.

Investigators took ten milliliters of peripheral blood from every donor. Germline loops: CDR1 DFQATT, CDR2 SNEGSKA (reference sequence). The CDR3 length is 17 residues. The V segment lost 3 bases and the J segment 2 bases; nucleotides outside the gene matches: 15. A second PCR, run for 7 to 11 cycles, used a sample-barcoded 5' primer plus a J-beta primer mix. A template-switch adaptor with 12 random nucleotides tagged each cDNA molecule. TCRdb reprocessed the 5' RACE reads via MiXCR and lists one record per CDR3 protein. The sample has roughly 1.6 million distinct CDR3 sequences, around 36% seen once; the top ten hold 11%. This clonotype was observed at least ten times. Its antigen is currently unknown.

Material for sequencing was blood. This receptor was obtained from a woman aged 25 to 39 in good health. The chain carries TRBV20-1 and TRBJ2-5; TRBD2 matches at 7 bases. CDR3 sequence reads: CSARPPIQRGRQETQYF. CDR3 DNA: TGCAGTGCTAGGCCTCCTATCCAGCGGGGCCGTCAAGAGACCCAGTACTTC.